Given below is one T cell receptor (beta chain) in context. The antigen is not known. This sample is drawn from a study of blood T cells in healthy people across ages. General observations from the study: In older individuals, TCR beta diversity per million T cells was lower, falling roughly linearly with age.

Together with a sample-barcoded 5' primer, a J-beta primer mix was included in a second PCR lasting about 6 to 11 cycles. TCRdb reprocessed the 5' RACE reads via MiXCR and lists one record per CDR3 protein. Of about 680,000 distinct CDR3 sequences in the sample, around half were seen once. The receptor comes from a woman aged 55-75 years in good health. Sequencing input: blood.

This CDR3 is CASITGGDNEQYF. The CDR3 DNA is TGTGCCAGCATTACAGGCGGGGACAACGAGCAGTACTTC. V gene TRBV6-9 combines with J gene TRBJ2-7; the D gene could be TRBD1 or TRBD2 (6 bases each). This CDR3 comprises 13 residues. Trimming took 7 bases from V and 5 from J, leaving 15 bases between them. Germline CDR1 reads MNHGY; CDR2 reads SVAAGI.